This T cell receptor beta chain was captured in a study of T cells after yellow fever vaccination. General study points: Peaking on day 5 versus 15, the secondary response was faster but weaker. A minor fraction of clonotypes spanned both CD4 and CD8 compartments. At 95% to 97% for CD4 and 88% for CD8, most primary-vaccination clones showed up again after the booster.

A note on this clonotype: Its matching antigen is unknown.

The germline gives CDR1 SGHVS, CDR2 FQNEAQ. The length of the CDR3 is 16 residues. Between the trimmed V and J ends, which lost 5 bases and 2 bases, there was a span of 15 bases. A 5'RACE template-switching step, the method used to make TCR cDNA, added a universal primer site and UMIs. TCRdb reprocessed the 5' RACE reads via MiXCR and lists one record per CDR3 protein. The sample yields 610,000 or so distinct CDR3 sequences, over 9% seen once. The sequences come from PBMCs, collected on the day of the yellow fever booster vaccination. The receptor's source is a man aged 25 to 40 who received the YFV17D yellow fever vaccine. The V and J genes are TRBV7-8 and TRBJ1-4; a weak D match, TRBD1 (5 bases). The CDR3 sequence: CASSGGLSATNEKLFF. The DNA of the CDR3 is TGTGCCAGCAGCGGGGGTCTCTCGGCGACTAATGAAAAACTGTTTTTT.